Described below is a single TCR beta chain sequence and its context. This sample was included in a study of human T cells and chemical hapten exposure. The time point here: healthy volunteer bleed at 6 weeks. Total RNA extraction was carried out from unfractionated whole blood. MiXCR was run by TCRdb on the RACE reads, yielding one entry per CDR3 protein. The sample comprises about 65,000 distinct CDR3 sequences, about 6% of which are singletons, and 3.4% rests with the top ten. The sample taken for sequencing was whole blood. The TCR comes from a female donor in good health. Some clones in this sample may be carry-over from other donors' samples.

The CDR3 sequence is CASSSMTGVTGNTIYF. The CDR3 region has the DNA TGTGCCAGCAGCTCAATGACAGGGGTGACTGGAAACACCATATATTTT. The rearrangement links TRBV5-4 to TRBJ1-3, with 8 bases aligning to TRBD1. In germline, CDR1 is SGHNT, CDR2 YYREEE (reference sequence). J was trimmed by 2 bases and V by 3 bases; bases with no gene match: 7. CDR3 length: 16 amino acids.